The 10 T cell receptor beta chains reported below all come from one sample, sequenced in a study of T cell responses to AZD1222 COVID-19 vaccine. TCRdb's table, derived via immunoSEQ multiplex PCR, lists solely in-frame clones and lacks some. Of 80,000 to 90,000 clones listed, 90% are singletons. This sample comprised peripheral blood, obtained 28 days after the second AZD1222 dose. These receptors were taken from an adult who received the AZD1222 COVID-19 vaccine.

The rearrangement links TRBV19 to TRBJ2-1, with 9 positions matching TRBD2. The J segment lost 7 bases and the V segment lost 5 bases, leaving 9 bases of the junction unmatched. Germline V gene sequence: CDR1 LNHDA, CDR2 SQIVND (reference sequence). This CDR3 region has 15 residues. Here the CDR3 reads CASSPRGGEVNEQFF. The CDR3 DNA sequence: TGTGCCAGTAGTCCGCGGGGGGGCGAGGTAAATGAGCAGTTCTTC.

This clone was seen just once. CDR3 in DNA: TGTGCCAGCCGGGTGGGGGTCAACTATGGCTACACCTTC. Its protein is CASRVGVNYGYTF. The chain couples TRBV13 to TRBJ1-2, with D perhaps TRBD1 (5 bases). V was cut by 8 bases and J by 2 bases, with 12 bases left in between. This CDR3 contains 13 residues. Germline assignment: CDR1 PRHDT and CDR2 FYEKMQ (reference sequence).

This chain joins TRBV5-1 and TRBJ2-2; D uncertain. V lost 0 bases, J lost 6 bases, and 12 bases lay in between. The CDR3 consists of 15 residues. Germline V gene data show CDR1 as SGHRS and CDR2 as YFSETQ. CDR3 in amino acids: CASSLVAGSAGELFF. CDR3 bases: TGCGCCAGCAGCTTGGTAGCAGGTTCGGCCGGGGAGCTGTTTTTT.

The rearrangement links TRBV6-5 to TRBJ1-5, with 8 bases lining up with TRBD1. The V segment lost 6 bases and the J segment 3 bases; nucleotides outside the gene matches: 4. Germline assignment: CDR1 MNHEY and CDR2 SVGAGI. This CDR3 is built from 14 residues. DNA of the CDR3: TGTGCCAGCAGCCGGACAGGGAACAATCAGCCCCAGCATTTT. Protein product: CASSRTGNNQPQHF.

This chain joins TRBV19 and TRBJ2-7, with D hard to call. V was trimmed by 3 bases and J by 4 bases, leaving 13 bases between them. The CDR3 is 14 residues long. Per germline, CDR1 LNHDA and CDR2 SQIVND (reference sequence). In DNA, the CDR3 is TGTGCCAGTAGTATCCAGTTTCCTCCTTACGAGCAGTACTTC. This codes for CASSIQFPPYEQYF. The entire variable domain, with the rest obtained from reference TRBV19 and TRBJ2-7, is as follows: DGGITQSPKYLFRKEGQNVTLSCEQNLNHDAMYWYRQDPGQGLRLIYYSQIVNDFQKGDIAEGYSVSREKKESFPLTVTSAQKNPTAFYLCASSIQFPPYEQYFGPGTRLTVT.

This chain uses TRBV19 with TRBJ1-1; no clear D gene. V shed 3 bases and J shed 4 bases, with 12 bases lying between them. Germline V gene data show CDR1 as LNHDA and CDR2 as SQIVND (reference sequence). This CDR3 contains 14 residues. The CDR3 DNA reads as TGTGCCAGTAGTATGGGAGGGTTAGGCACTGAAGCTTTCTTT. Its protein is CASSMGGLGTEAFF.

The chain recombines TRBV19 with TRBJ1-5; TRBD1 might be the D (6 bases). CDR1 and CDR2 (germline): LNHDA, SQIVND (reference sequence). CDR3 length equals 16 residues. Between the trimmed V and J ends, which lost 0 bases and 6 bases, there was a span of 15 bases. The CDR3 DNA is TGTGCCAGTAGTATAGACGCAGGGGAGGGGAGTCAGCCCCAGCATTTT. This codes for CASSIDAGEGSQPQHF.

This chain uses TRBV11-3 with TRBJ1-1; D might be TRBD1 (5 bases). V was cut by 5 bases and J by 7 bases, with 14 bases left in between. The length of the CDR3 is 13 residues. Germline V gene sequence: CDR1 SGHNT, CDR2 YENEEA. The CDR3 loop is CASSPGTGLEAFF. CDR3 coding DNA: TGTGCCAGCAGCCCGGGGACGGGACTTGAAGCTTTCTTT.

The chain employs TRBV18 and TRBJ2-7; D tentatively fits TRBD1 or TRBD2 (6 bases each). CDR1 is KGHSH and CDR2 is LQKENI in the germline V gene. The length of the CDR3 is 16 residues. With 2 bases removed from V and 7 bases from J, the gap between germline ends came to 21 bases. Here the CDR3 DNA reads TGTGCCAGCTCACCAGCGAGGGGGGTTCGTGAGGGAGAGCAGTACTTC. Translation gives CASSPARGVREGEQYF.

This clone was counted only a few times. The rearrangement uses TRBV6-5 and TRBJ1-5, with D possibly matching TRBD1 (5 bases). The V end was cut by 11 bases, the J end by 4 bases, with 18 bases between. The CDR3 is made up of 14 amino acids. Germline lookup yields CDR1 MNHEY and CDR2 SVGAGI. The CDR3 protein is CAAGLGTGNQPQHF. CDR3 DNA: TGTGCCGCCGGCCTCGGGACGGGGAATCAGCCCCAGCATTTT.